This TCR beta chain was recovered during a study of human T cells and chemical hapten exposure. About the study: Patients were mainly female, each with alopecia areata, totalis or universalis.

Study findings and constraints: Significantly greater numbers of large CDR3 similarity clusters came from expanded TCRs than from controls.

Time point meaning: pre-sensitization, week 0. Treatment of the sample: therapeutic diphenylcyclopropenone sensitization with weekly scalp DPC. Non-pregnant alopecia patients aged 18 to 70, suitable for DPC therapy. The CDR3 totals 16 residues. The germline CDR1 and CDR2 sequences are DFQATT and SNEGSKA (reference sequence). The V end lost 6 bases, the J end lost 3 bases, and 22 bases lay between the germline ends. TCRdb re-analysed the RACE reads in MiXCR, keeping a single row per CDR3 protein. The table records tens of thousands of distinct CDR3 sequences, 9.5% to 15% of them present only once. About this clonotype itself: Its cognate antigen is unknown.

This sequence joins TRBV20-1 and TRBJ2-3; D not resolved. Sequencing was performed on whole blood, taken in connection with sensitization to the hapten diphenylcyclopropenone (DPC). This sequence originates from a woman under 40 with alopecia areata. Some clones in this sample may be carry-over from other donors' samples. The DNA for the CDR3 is TGCAGTGCCCCCCAGATCTATAAAGATTTTACAGATACGCAGTATTTT. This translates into CSAPQIYKDFTDTQYF.